This T cell receptor (beta chain) was documented in a study of blood T cell repertoires in COVID-19. Per the original data handling: The assay estimated nucleated cells by amplifying reference gene primers. Generated by immunoSEQ multiplex PCR, the TCRdb table keeps only in-frame clones and is missing some. The D gene and trimming were derived from the DNA, and the V and J assignments and clone size from that table. The table includes fewer than 200,000 clones, 70% to 85% detected once. This clone was detected a few times. V shed 2 bases and J shed 1 base, with 8 bases lying between them. From germline, CDR1 is GTSNPN and CDR2 SVGIG (reference sequence). The CDR3 runs to 13 residues. Assignments of participants to cohorts depended upon their own reported clinical history.

The J gene is TRBJ1-2, the V gene TRBV30; D unresolved. Sequences were obtained from PBMCs or T cells enriched from blood (not recorded which). The origin of this receptor is a man over 45 who had recovered from COVID-19. The chain's CDR3 is CAWSREFNYGYTF. The CDR3 region has the DNA TGTGCCTGGAGTAGAGAGTTTAACTATGGCTACACCTTC.